This TCR beta chain was sequenced for a study of blood T cell repertoires in COVID-19. Study-wide context: Among Cohort 3 donors, those recovered had two negative PCRs, clearance, or symptom resolution. COVID-19 samples collected from the United States, Italy and Spain covered acute and convalescent phases.

V shed 4 bases, J shed 2 bases, and the junction held 3 bases outside the gene matches. This CDR3 comprises 14 residues. Germline V gene lookup returns CDR1 LNHDA and CDR2 SQIVND (reference sequence). The study recruited people aged about 18 to 90 years across roughly 25 US areas. Participant-reported clinical history was the basis for cohort assignment. Libraries were prepared by immunoSEQ multiplex PCR; TCRdb keeps only in-frame clonotypes and omits some of them. The table lists about 400,000 clones, around 87% of them singletons. The receptor comes from a man aged 40-49 years in a cohort exposed to, infected with or recovered from COVID-19 (not recorded which). The chain employs TRBV19 and TRBJ1-2, with TRBD1 identical over 8 bases. Sequencing was performed on PBMCs or T cells enriched from blood (not recorded which). The CDR3 loop reads CASSRTGSNYGYTF. The CDR3, as DNA: TGTGCCAGTAGTAGGACAGGGTCAAACTATGGCTACACCTTC.